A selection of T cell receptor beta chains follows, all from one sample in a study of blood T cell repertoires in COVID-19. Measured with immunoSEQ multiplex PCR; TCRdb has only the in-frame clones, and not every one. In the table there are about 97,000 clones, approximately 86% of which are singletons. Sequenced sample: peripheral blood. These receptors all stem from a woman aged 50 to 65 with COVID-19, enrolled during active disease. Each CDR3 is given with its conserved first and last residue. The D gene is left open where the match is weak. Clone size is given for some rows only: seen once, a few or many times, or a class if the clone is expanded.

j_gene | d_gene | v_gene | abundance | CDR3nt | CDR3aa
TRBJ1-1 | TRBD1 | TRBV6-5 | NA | TGTGCCAGCACCGGGACAGGGAGGCTGACAGCTTTCTTT | CASTGTGRLTAFF
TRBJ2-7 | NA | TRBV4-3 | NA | TGCGCCAGCAGCCAAGGTAGGCCAGGGGATGGCTACGAGCAGTACTTC | CASSQGRPGDGYEQYF
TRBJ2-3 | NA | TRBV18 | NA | TGTGCCAGCTCACTCAGGACAGGCACAGATACGCAGTATTTT | CASSLRTGTDTQYF
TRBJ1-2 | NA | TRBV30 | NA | TGTGCCTGGAAATCCAGGGGTTACTATGGCTACACCTTC | CAWKSRGYYGYTF
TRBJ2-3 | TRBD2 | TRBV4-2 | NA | TGTGCCAGCAGCCAAGTTAGCGGGGGGAGTGTAGATACGCAGTATTTT | CASSQVSGGSVDTQYF
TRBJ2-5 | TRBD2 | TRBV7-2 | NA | TGTGCCAGCAGCAGACTAGCGGGAAAACAAGAGACCCAGTACTTC | CASSRLAGKQETQYF
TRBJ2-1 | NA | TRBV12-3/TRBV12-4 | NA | TGTGCCAGCAGGCCCCATGGGAGTCCCCCTTCGTTCTTC | CASRPHGSPPSFF
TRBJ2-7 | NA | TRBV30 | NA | TGTGCCTGGAGCGCCAGATCTCTTTCCTACGAGCAGTACTTC | CAWSARSLSYEQYF
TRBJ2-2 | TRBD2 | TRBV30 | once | TGTGCCTGGGAGCGGGGGGGCACCGGGGAGCTGTTTTTT | CAWERGGTGELFF
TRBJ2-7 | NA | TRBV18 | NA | TGTGCCAGCTCACCTGGGGGGGGCCTTTCCTACGAGCAGTACTTC | CASSPGGGLSYEQYF
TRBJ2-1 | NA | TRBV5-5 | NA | TGTGCCAGCAGCTCTGGGCCTGACAATGAGCAGTTCTTC | CASSSGPDNEQFF
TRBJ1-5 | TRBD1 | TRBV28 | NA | TGTGCCAGCGCAGGGGGCGGGTATAGCAATCAGCCCCAGCATTTT | CASAGGGYSNQPQHF
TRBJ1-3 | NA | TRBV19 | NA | TGTGCCAGTAGTAGGCAGGTGACCCTTCCTGGAAACACCATATATTTT | CASSRQVTLPGNTIYF
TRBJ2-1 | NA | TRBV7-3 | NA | TGTGCCAGCAGCTTATTAGGGAGTCCGAATGAGCAGTTCTTC | CASSLLGSPNEQFF
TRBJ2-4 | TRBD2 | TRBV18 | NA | TGTGCCAGCTCACCGGGGTCGGGGAGCGGGGTCCACATTCAGTACTTC | CASSPGSGSGVHIQYF
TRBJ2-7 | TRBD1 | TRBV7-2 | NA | TGTGCCAGCAGCTCCTTATGGGACAGGGCTTTCTACGAGCAGTACTTC | CASSSLWDRAFYEQYF
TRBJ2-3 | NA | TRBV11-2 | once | TGTGCCAGCAGCTTAGCGGGGGTTTTCTACACAGATACGCAGTATTTT | CASSLAGVFYTDTQYF
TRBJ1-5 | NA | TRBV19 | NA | TGTGCCAGTAGTATAGCAGGGGCCCAAGGGCCCCAGCATTTT | CASSIAGAQGPQHF
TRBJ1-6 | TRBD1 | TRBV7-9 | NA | TGTGCCAGCAGCTTAGGACAGGGTAGTTCACCCCTCCACTTT | CASSLGQGSSPLHF
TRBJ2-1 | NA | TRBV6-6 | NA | TGTGCCAGCAGACCACACCAATCCTACAATGAGCAGTTCTTC | CASRPHQSYNEQFF
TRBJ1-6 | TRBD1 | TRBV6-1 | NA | TGTGCCAGCAGTGGGGACAGCCTGAGCTCCTATAATTCACCCCTCCACTTT | CASSGDSLSSYNSPLHF
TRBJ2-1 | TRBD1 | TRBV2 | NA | TGTGCCAGCAGAGGGGGCGGGACAGGTTTATTCAATGAGCAGTTCTTC | CASRGGGTGLFNEQFF
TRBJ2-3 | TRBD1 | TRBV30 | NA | TGTGCCTGGAGTCGGGACAGGGGGCCCTTTAGGAGCACAGATACGCAGTATTTT | CAWSRDRGPFRSTDTQYF
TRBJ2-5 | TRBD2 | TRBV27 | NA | TGTGCCAGCAGTTTACCGAGCGGGGCAAAGACCCAGTACTTC | CASSLPSGAKTQYF
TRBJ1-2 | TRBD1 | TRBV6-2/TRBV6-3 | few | TGTGCCAGCAGTTACCCATCGGACAGGGGGTTCTATGGCTACACCTTC | CASSYPSDRGFYGYTF
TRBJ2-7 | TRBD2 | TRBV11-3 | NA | TGTGCCAGCAGCTCCCCCGGGACTAGCGGTTTGAGGGAGCAGTACTTC | CASSSPGTSGLREQYF
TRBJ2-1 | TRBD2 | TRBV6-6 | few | TGTGCCAGCAGTTTTGCGGGGGGCCTCCACAATGAGCAGTTCTTC | CASSFAGGLHNEQFF
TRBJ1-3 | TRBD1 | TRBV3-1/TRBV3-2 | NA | TGTGCCAGCAGCCCGGGACAGTTCCACTCTGGAAACACCATATATTTT | CASSPGQFHSGNTIYF
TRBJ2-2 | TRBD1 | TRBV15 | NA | TGTGCCACCAGCAGAGATAGGGGGACAGGGGCGTGGGAGCTGTTTTTT | CATSRDRGTGAWELFF
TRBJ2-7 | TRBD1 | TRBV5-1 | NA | TGCGCCAGCAGCTTCGAACAGGGGGCATGGTACGAGCAGTACTTC | CASSFEQGAWYEQYF
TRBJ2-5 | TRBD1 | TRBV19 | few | TGTGCCAGTAGTCAAGGGGGCGAAAAGACCCAGTACTTC | CASSQGGEKTQYF
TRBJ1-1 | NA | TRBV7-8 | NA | TGTGCCAGCAGCTTAGGGGGGGACGGCACTGAAGCTTTCTTT | CASSLGGDGTEAFF
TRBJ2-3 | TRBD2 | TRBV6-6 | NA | TGTGCCAGCAGTTACGGGCGGGGGGGCACAGATACGCAGTATTTT | CASSYGRGGTDTQYF
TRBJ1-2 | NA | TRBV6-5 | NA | TGTGCCAGCAGTACAGGGACCTTGGGCTACACCTTC | CASSTGTLGYTF
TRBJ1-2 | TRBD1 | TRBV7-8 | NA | TGTGCCAGCAGCCTAAGCGACAGGGGGCGCGACTATGGCTACACCTTC | CASSLSDRGRDYGYTF
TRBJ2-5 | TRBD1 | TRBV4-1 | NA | TGCGCCAGCAGCCGAGGGACAGGGGGCGTGGGTGAGACCCAGTACTTC | CASSRGTGGVGETQYF
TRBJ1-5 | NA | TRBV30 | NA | TGTGCCTGGAGTGTCTCGGGCGGGTATAATCAGCCCCAGCATTTT | CAWSVSGGYNQPQHF
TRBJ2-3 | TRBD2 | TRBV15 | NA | TGTGCCACCAGCAGAGAGCGGGGGGGCGTAGATACGCAGTATTTT | CATSRERGGVDTQYF